A single sample is the source of the 28 T cell receptor beta chains below, sequenced in a study of T cells after yellow fever vaccination. TCRdb fed the 5' RACE reads into MiXCR, producing one record per CDR3 protein. The table lists about 220,000 distinct CDR3 sequences, roughly 3% of them singletons. The input for sequencing was CD4+ T cells sorted from PBMCs, taken 10 days after the yellow fever booster vaccination. Every receptor here comes from a man aged 18 to 29 who received the YFV17D yellow fever vaccine.

This clonotype was seen a handful of times. V is TRBV4-2 and J is TRBJ2-7, with TRBD1 matching 9 bases. The germline V gene has CDR1 LGHNA and CDR2 YNFKEQ. The CDR3 contains 18 residues. After removal of 0 bases from V and 2 bases from J, the junction contained 11 bases not matched to a gene. The chain's CDR3 is CASSQDQPRTGVPYEQYF. CDR3 nucleotide sequence: TGTGCCAGCAGCCAAGATCAACCCAGGACAGGGGTTCCCTACGAGCAGTACTTC.

The table lists this clonotype with many counts. The chain joins TRBV5-1 to TRBJ2-7; 9 nucleotides align to TRBD1. Germline V gene lookup returns CDR1 SGHRS and CDR2 YFSETQ. The CDR3 runs to 16 residues. Trimming removed 4 bases from V and 2 bases from J; junction bases left unmatched: 10. The CDR3 coding sequence is TGCGCCAGCAGCGCCTCCCCCGGGACAGGGACCTACGAGCAGTACTTC. This encodes CASSASPGTGTYEQYF.

This clonotype occurred many times. The chain combines TRBV5-4 with TRBJ1-4; TRBD1 might be the D (6 bases). The germline V gene encodes CDR1 SGHNT and CDR2 YYREEE (reference sequence). V lost 3 bases to trimming and J lost 4 bases, with 10 bases between them. The CDR3 length is 14 residues. CDR3 DNA: TGTGCCAGCAGCTCGGGACAATATAATGAAAAACTGTTTTTT. Amino acids: CASSSGQYNEKLFF. Full variable domain (missing parts from reference TRBV5-4 and TRBJ1-4): ETGVTQSPTHLIKTRGQQVTLRCSSQSGHNTVSWYQQALGQGPQFIFQYYREEENGRGNFPPRFSGLQFPNYSSELNVNALELDDSALYLCASSSGQYNEKLFFGSGTQLSVL.

This clonotype was found a few times. J is TRBJ2-7 and V is TRBV30; possibly TRBD1 or TRBD2 for D (6 bases each). V shed 8 bases and J shed 0 bases, with 14 bases lying between them. Germline V gene sequence: CDR1 GTSNPN, CDR2 SVGIG (reference sequence). The CDR3 is made up of 13 amino acids. CDR3 region: CAGGLEASYEQYF. DNA for the CDR3: TGTGCCGGGGGGCTGGAGGCCTCCTACGAGCAGTACTTC.

CDR3 in amino acids: CASRARVVHEQFF. The CDR3 nucleotides read TGTGCCAGCAGGGCTAGGGTGGTCCATGAGCAGTTCTTC. V and J are TRBV19 and TRBJ2-1, with a weak D call TRBD1 (5 bases). CDR3 size: 13 residues. The germline gives CDR1 LNHDA, CDR2 SQIVND (reference sequence). The V end was cut by 9 bases, the J end by 8 bases, with 17 bases between. The full variable domain, rest sourced from reference TRBV19 and TRBJ2-1, is DGGITQSPKYLFRKEGQNVTLSCEQNLNHDAMYWYRQDPGQGLRLIYYSQIVNDFQKGDIAEGYSVSREKKESFPLTVTSAQKNPTAFYLCASRARVVHEQFFGPGTRLTVL.

This clonotype has only a few counts. The chain employs TRBV10-3 and TRBJ2-1, with D possibly TRBD2 on 5 matching bases. Germline CDR1 ENHRY, CDR2 SYGVKD. The germline V and J ends were trimmed by 3 bases and 5 bases, with 14 bases remaining between them. The CDR3 has 15 amino acids. In DNA form, the CDR3 reads TGTGCCATCAGTGATAGTACTAGAAGGCACAATGAGCAGTTCTTC. Its protein is CAISDSTRRHNEQFF.

The chain links TRBV7-2 to TRBJ2-3; D possibly corresponds to TRBD1 (5 bases). The length of the CDR3 is 12 residues. Germline values: CDR1 SGHTA, CDR2 FQGNSA. Trimming pared 5 bases from V and 8 bases from J, leaving 11 bases between. CDR3 residues: CASSQGAVTQYF. CDR3 in DNA: TGTGCCAGCAGCCAAGGGGCGGTTACGCAGTATTTT.

Many counts were recorded for this clonotype. The chain combines TRBV4-3 with TRBJ1-6; TRBD1 might be the D (5 bases). Trimming cost V 0 bases and J 10 bases, with 16 bases left between them. The germline V gene encodes CDR1 LGHNA and CDR2 YSLEER. The CDR3 consists of 16 residues. Here the CDR3 reads CASSQEVGTRASPLHF. DNA for the CDR3: TGCGCCAGCAGCCAAGAAGTCGGGACCAGGGCGTCACCCCTCCACTTT.

This clonotype was seen many times. This sequence joins TRBV4-2 and TRBJ1-2, with a possible D match to TRBD1 (6 bases). The CDR3 is 16 amino acids. Germline V gene sequence: CDR1 LGHNA, CDR2 YNFKEQ. V was cut by 1 base and J by 7 bases, with 19 bases left in between. Here the CDR3 reads CASSQVNPGGASGYTF. The CDR3 DNA reads TGTGCCAGCAGCCAAGTGAATCCGGGGGGCGCATCTGGCTACACCTTC.

This clonotype was observed a handful of times. This chain links TRBV7-2 with TRBJ1-6; D is unclear. The CDR3 has 12 amino acids. Germline CDR1 reads SGHTA; CDR2 reads FQGNSA. Between the trimmed V and J ends, which lost 5 bases and 11 bases, there was a span of 10 bases. For the CDR3, the DNA is TGTGCCAGCAGCCCCGTGGGTCCACCCCTCCACTTT. The encoded protein is CASSPVGPPLHF.

The table lists this clonotype with a few counts. J is TRBJ2-3 and V is TRBV7-2, with 11 bases lining up with TRBD2. V lost 4 bases and J lost 6; bases outside the gene matches: 6. Germline assignment: CDR1 SGHTA and CDR2 FQGNSA. The CDR3 is 15 residues long. The CDR3 nucleotides are TGTGCCAGCAGCTGGACTAGCGGGCCTATCGATACGCAGTATTTT. It translates to CASSWTSGPIDTQYF.

This clonotype was seen at least ten times. The chain uses TRBV12-3 or TRBV12-4 and TRBJ2-3, with 8 positions matching TRBD2. This CDR3 is 16 amino acids long. Unmatched junction bases numbered 11, after V lost 7 bases and J lost 2 bases. The CDR3 nucleotides are TGTGCCAGCACCCCTCAACGGGGGGGGTCCACAGATACGCAGTATTTT. Translation gives CASTPQRGGSTDTQYF.

In its sample, this clonotype was seen a few times. The chain has TRBV11-2 and TRBJ2-5; 9 bases fit TRBD2. This CDR3 contains 15 residues. V lost 1 base, J lost 6 bases, and 6 bases stayed unmatched. Germline assignment: CDR1 SGHAT and CDR2 FQNNGV. The CDR3 protein is CASSLVAGGPKTQYF. In DNA, the CDR3 is TGTGCCAGCAGCTTAGTTGCGGGGGGGCCGAAGACCCAGTACTTC.

This clonotype was seen repeatedly, ten times or more. V usage is TRBV7-9 and J usage is TRBJ2-5; possibly TRBD2 for D (6 bases). Germline CDR1 and CDR2: SEHNR and FQNEAQ (reference sequence). The V end lost 3 bases, the J end lost 4 bases, and 6 bases lay between the germline ends. This CDR3 region has 12 residues. The chain's CDR3 is CASSFGGETQYF. In DNA form, the CDR3 reads TGTGCCAGCAGCTTCGGGGGAGAGACCCAGTACTTC. Together with reference TRBV7-9 and TRBJ2-5, the CDR3 gives the full variable domain: DTGVSQNPRHKITKRGQNVTFRCDPISEHNRLYWYRQTLGQGPEFLTYFQNEAQLEKSRLLSDRFSAERPKGSFSTLEIQRTEQGDSAMYLCASSFGGETQYFGPGTRLLVL.

This clonotype occurred many times. For the CDR3, the DNA is TGTGCCAGCACCCAAGGAATGGGTTACACCTACGAGCAGTACTTC. Translating it yields CASTQGMGYTYEQYF. J is TRBJ2-7 and V is TRBV6-2 or TRBV6-3; D remains unclear. V was clipped by 7 bases and J by 2 bases, with 18 bases between them. The CDR3 covers 15 residues. CDR1 MNHEY and CDR2 SVGEGT come from the germline V gene.

This clonotype was seen many times. The chain recombines TRBV20-1 with TRBJ2-7; D is perhaps TRBD1 (6 bases). Trimming removed 6 bases at V and 0 bases at J, with 18 bases between. This CDR3 comprises 15 residues. Looked up from germline, CDR1 is DFQATT and CDR2 is SNEGSKA (reference sequence). The CDR3 bases are TGCAGTGCCCACGCGACAGGAGGAGGCTCCTACGAGCAGTACTTC. It translates to CSAHATGGGSYEQYF.

This clonotype showed up just a few times. The CDR3 coding sequence is TGTGCCAGCAGCCCCCGCCACACCGGGGAGCTGTTTTTT. Translating gives CASSPRHTGELFF. V is TRBV11-1 and J is TRBJ2-2; D uncertain. Trimming removed 5 bases at V and 3 bases at J, with 7 bases between. This CDR3 spans 13 amino acids. The germline V gene has CDR1 SGHAT and CDR2 FQDESV (reference sequence).

This clonotype was recorded a few times. The chain recombines TRBV3-1 with TRBJ2-1; D might be TRBD1 (5 bases). Germline values: CDR1 LGHDT, CDR2 YNNKEL (reference sequence). Trimming pared 4 bases from V and 0 bases from J, leaving 10 bases between. This CDR3 contains 15 residues. In DNA, the CDR3 is TGTGCCAGCAGCCGGGGCCCATCCTCCTACAATGAGCAGTTCTTC. Amino acids: CASSRGPSSYNEQFF.

The chain has TRBV6-5 and TRBJ2-7, with 8 bases matching TRBD1. Trimming cost V 6 bases and J 1 base; bases outside gene matches: 5. The germline gives CDR1 MNHEY, CDR2 SVGAGI. This CDR3 has 14 residues. CDR3 in amino acids: CASRRGTGSYEQYV. CDR3 bases: TGTGCCAGCAGACGTGGGACAGGATCCTACGAGCAGTACGTC.

This clonotype has only a few counts. The rearrangement links TRBV5-1 to TRBJ2-2; D not resolved. CDR3 length equals 14 residues. Trimming left V 4 bases short and J 5 bases short, with 12 bases between. Germline V lookup: CDR1 SGHRS, CDR2 YFSETQ. The CDR3 DNA reads TGCGCCAGCAGCCCGACACGACAAACCGGGGAGCTGTTTTTT. Protein: CASSPTRQTGELFF.

This clonotype appeared many times. The chain carries TRBV5-1 and TRBJ2-5; TRBD2 aligns across 12 bases. V lost 4 bases and J lost 3; bases outside the gene matches: 4. The CDR3 length is 15 residues. Germline V CDR1 and CDR2: SGHRS, YFSETQ. The CDR3 loop reads CASSPLAGGEETQYF. The DNA for the CDR3 is TGCGCCAGCAGCCCACTAGCGGGGGGAGAAGAGACCCAGTACTTC.

This clonotype showed up many times. The V and J genes are TRBV4-2 and TRBJ1-5; 8 nucleotides line up with TRBD1. V lost 6 bases to trimming and J lost 5 bases; unmatched junction nucleotides: 3. The germline CDR1 and CDR2 sequences are LGHNA and YNFKEQ. The length of the CDR3 is 13 residues. DNA of the CDR3: TGTGCCAGCAGAGACAGGGGAGATCAGCCCCAGCATTTT. This sequence encodes CASRDRGDQPQHF.

This clonotype has a count of ten or more. The chain uses TRBV12-3 or TRBV12-4 and TRBJ2-2; D not certain. V lost 3 bases and J 2 bases, leaving 7 bases between the germline ends. The CDR3 runs 14 residues. CDR3 sequence (DNA): TGTGCCAGCAGTTTTTTACGAAACACCGGGGAGCTGTTTTTT. The encoded protein is CASSFLRNTGELFF.

This clonotype was seen many times. The chain recombines TRBV5-1 with TRBJ2-1; TRBD1 matches 10 bases. V was clipped by 4 bases and J by 4 bases; unmatched bases: 5. In germline, CDR1 is SGHRS, CDR2 YFSETQ. The CDR3 is 15 amino acids. The CDR3 sequence is CASSNRDRGYNEQFF. The CDR3 nucleotides are TGCGCCAGCAGCAACCGGGACAGGGGATACAATGAGCAGTTCTTC.

This clonotype was seen at least ten times. The chain employs TRBV10-3 and TRBJ1-1; D is ambiguous. CDR3 length equals 11 residues. Germline values: CDR1 ENHRY, CDR2 SYGVKD. Between the trimmed V and J ends, which lost 2 bases and 2 bases, there was a span of 0 bases. The CDR3 bases are TGTGCCATCAGTGAGAACACTGAAGCTTTCTTT. Translation: CAISENTEAFF.

Comments on this clonotype: This may come from a read error, since a much larger clone is one base off. The chain carries TRBV5-1 and TRBJ2-1; 8 bases fit TRBD1. CDR1 is SGHRS, CDR2 YFSETQ, per germline. V was clipped by 0 bases and J by 9 bases; unmatched bases: 17. This CDR3 contains 18 residues. CDR3 nucleotides: TGCGCCAGCAGCTTGGCCCCGGAGGGCAGGGGTACAGGGGGTGAGCAGTTCTTC. Protein product: CASSLAPEGRGTGGEQFF.

The sample holds many counts of this clonotype. The rearrangement joins TRBV30 to TRBJ2-2, with 7 bases matching TRBD2. V lost 3 bases and J lost 6; bases outside the gene matches: 7. The CDR3 is 14 amino acids. Germline lookup yields CDR1 GTSNPN and CDR2 SVGIG (reference sequence). The CDR3 DNA reads TGTGCCTGGAGACCGGGACTATTATCCGGGGAGCTGTTTTTT. It specifies CAWRPGLLSGELFF.

This clonotype showed up many times. The chain combines TRBV27 with TRBJ2-7; tentative D call: TRBD2 (5 bases). Germline V gene sequence: CDR1 MNHEY, CDR2 SMNVEV (reference sequence). Trimming stripped 3 bases from V and 1 base from J, with 7 bases between. The CDR3 totals 13 residues. CDR3 in DNA: TGTGCCAGCAGTTTCCGGGGATCCTACGAGCAGTACGTC. This codes for CASSFRGSYEQYV.